Sequencing of this TCR beta chain was carried out in a study of blood T cell repertoires in COVID-19. At the level of the study: Material from acute and convalescent COVID-19 was sourced from the United States, Italy and Spain. T cells, B-cell-depleted T cells, or PBMCs supplied cDNA or gDNA.

V was clipped by 3 bases and J by 1 base, with 14 bases between them. This CDR3 spans 15 amino acids. Germline values: CDR1 SGHRS, CDR2 YFSETQ. Only in-frame clones appear in the TCRdb table, and some are missing; sequencing was by immunoSEQ multiplex PCR. The sample lists around 150,000 clones, approximately 80% occurring once. This chain uses TRBV5-1 with TRBJ2-7; D might be TRBD1 (6 bases). The specimen sequenced was peripheral blood. This receptor was taken from a woman between 45 and 60 years old in a cohort sampled during active or convalescent COVID-19. This CDR3 is CASSSSGTTSYEQYF. Written as DNA, the CDR3 is TGCGCCAGCAGCTCCTCCGGGACAACGTCCTACGAGCAGTACTTC.